This TCR beta chain was recorded in a study of spatial heterogeneity in lung cancer. Study summary: Consistently, beta-chain sequences turned up in larger numbers than alpha-chain sequences did.

In this sample, this clonotype turned up many times. TCRdb independently ran MiXCR on the 5' RACE reads; one entry per CDR3 protein. The sample records 25,000 to 35,000 distinct CDR3 sequences, roughly 5% being singletons. Time point of the sample: blood at routine non-recurrence follow-up after resection. Whole RNA, isolated from tumor, nontumor lung or frozen PBMC, was sequenced without prior sorting. CDR1 SGHRS and CDR2 YFSETQ come from the germline V gene. J lost 3 bases, V lost 0 bases, and 11 bases had no gene match. The CDR3 has 18 residues. This clonotype was sampled from a female donor with early-stage non-small cell lung cancer. This specimen consisted of PBMCs, obtained at follow-up. This rearrangement joins TRBV5-1 to TRBJ2-2; 7 bases are a match to TRBD1. The CDR3 sequence is CASSLGFRRTGDTGELFF. The CDR3 DNA follows: TGCGCCAGCAGCTTGGGGTTCCGGAGGACAGGTGACACCGGGGAGCTGTTTTTT.